The 12 T cell receptor beta chains reported below all come from one sample, sequenced in a study of identical twins. TCRdb re-analysed the 5' RACE reads in MiXCR, keeping a single row per CDR3 protein. The sample consists of approximately 1.8 million distinct CDR3 sequences, 32% of them appearing once. The sample comprised cord blood. The receptors derive from a newborn girl in good health.

This clonotype was seen only a few times. V and J are TRBV7-8 and TRBJ1-5; D possibly corresponds to TRBD1 (5 bases). The V gene lost 5 bases and the J gene lost 3 bases, with 17 bases spanning the gap. CDR3 length equals 16 residues. CDR1 is SGHVS, CDR2 FQNEAQ, per germline. CDR3 amino acids: CASSPWDRETNQPQHF. In nucleotides, the CDR3 is TGTGCCAGCAGCCCCTGGGACCGGGAAACCAATCAGCCCCAGCATTTT.

The CDR3: CSVGLASYNEQFF. CDR3 nucleotides: TGCAGCGTTGGGCTAGCGTCCTACAATGAGCAGTTCTTC. This chain uses TRBV29-1 with TRBJ2-1; D is possibly TRBD2 (6 bases). This CDR3 has 13 residues. Germline V CDR1 and CDR2: SQVTM, ANQGSEA. V was pared by 4 bases and J by 1 base, with 8 bases between.

This clonotype was counted a few times. The chain combines TRBV4-1 with TRBJ2-7; perhaps D is TRBD1 or TRBD2 (5 bases each). The CDR3 runs 15 residues. V was clipped by 2 bases and J by 7 bases, with 18 bases between them. From germline, CDR1 is MGHRA and CDR2 YSYEKL. The CDR3 nucleotides read TGCGCCAGCAGCCAAAAGATCGGGGCTGCCTGGGAGCAGTACTTC. Its translation: CASSQKIGAAWEQYF.

The rearrangement links TRBV2 to TRBJ2-3; the D gene is possibly TRBD2 (5 bases). Trimming removed 8 bases from V and 6 bases from J, with 15 bases in between. Looked up from germline, CDR1 is SNHLY and CDR2 is FYNNEI. The CDR3 is 13 amino acids. CDR3 loop: CASRGSRLDTQYF. The CDR3 DNA reads as TGTGCCAGCCGGGGAAGCAGGTTGGATACGCAGTATTTT.

The V gene is TRBV5-1, the J gene TRBJ1-1; 7 nucleotides align to TRBD1. This CDR3 region has 16 residues. Germline CDR1 SGHRS, CDR2 YFSETQ. V was clipped by 4 bases and J by 4 bases; unmatched bases: 13. CDR3 sequence reads: CASSHLLSTGSTEAFF. The CDR3, as DNA: TGCGCCAGCAGCCACCTACTATCGACAGGGTCCACTGAAGCTTTCTTT. The complete variable domain, with remaining parts taken from reference TRBV5-1 and TRBJ1-1, reads KAGVTQTPRYLIKTRGQQVTLSCSPISGHRSVSWYQQTPGQGLQFLFEYFSETQRNKGNFPGRFSGRQFSNSRSEMNVSTLELGDSALYLCASSHLLSTGSTEAFFGQGTRLTVV.

This chain links TRBV4-1 with TRBJ2-1; 12 nucleotides agree with TRBD2. From germline, CDR1 is MGHRA and CDR2 YSYEKL. The CDR3 totals 21 residues. V was clipped by 2 bases and J by 4 bases; unmatched bases: 18. CDR3 residues: CASSQPYRLAGALTIYNEQFF. For the CDR3, the DNA is TGCGCCAGCAGCCAACCCTACCGACTAGCGGGGGCCCTTACTATTTACAATGAGCAGTTCTTC.

V usage is TRBV28 and J usage is TRBJ2-1; 9 nucleotides line up with TRBD2. The DNA end lines up better with TRBJ2-7; the J call may be wrong. From germline, CDR1 is MDHEN and CDR2 SYDVKM. This CDR3 has 15 residues. This CDR3 reads CASSPHSGRGGEQYF. CDR3 nucleotides: TGTGCCAGCAGCCCCCATAGCGGGAGAGGAGGCGAGCAGTACTTC.

The chain employs TRBV10-3 and TRBJ2-4; 10 bases are a match to TRBD2. The better agreement between TRBJ2-7 and the DNA end casts doubt on the J call. The CDR3 has 15 amino acids. CDR1 is ENHRY, CDR2 SYGVKD, per germline. The DNA for the CDR3 is TGTGCCATCAGTGGGAGGACTAGCGGAACCTACGAGCAGTACTTC. Translation gives CAISGRTSGTYEQYF.

J is TRBJ2-2 and V is TRBV2; D may be TRBD1 or TRBD2 (5 bases each). Between the trimmed V and J ends, which lost 6 bases and 4 bases, there was a span of 12 bases. Germline CDR1 is SNHLY and CDR2 is FYNNEI. CDR3 length equals 14 residues. The chain's CDR3 is CASRQGRATGELFF. The DNA for the CDR3 is TGTGCCAGCAGGCAGGGACGGGCCACCGGGGAGCTGTTTTTT.

Remarks on this clonotype: At one of its ends the junction is not consistent with the germline gene, which may arise from a read error. The J gene is TRBJ2-1, the V gene TRBV20-1; perhaps TRBD2 as D (5 bases). Germline values: CDR1 DFQATT, CDR2 SNEGSKA (reference sequence). This CDR3 is built from 17 residues. CDR3 bases: TGCGGTGCTAGAAAATCCCGGACTGGGAGCTCCTACAATGAGCAGTTCTTC. Its translation: CGARKSRTGSSYNEQFF.

The V and J genes are TRBV20-1 and TRBJ2-7; 8 bases agree with TRBD1. V lost 1 base, J lost 0 bases, and 5 bases stayed unmatched. CDR1 and CDR2 from the germline V gene are DFQATT and SNEGSKA (reference sequence). The CDR3 is 15 residues long. In DNA form, the CDR3 reads TGCAGTGCTAGAGGGACAGGGCGCAGCTCCTACGAGCAGTACTTC. It yields the protein CSARGTGRSSYEQYF.

This sequence joins TRBV6-6 and TRBJ2-5; D unresolved. The CDR3 loop spans 13 amino acids. V gave up 10 bases and J gave up 1 base, with 13 bases separating them. Germline values: CDR1 MNHNY, CDR2 SVGAGI (reference sequence). The CDR3 protein is CATGGFTQETQYF. The CDR3, as DNA: TGTGCCACTGGTGGCTTTACCCAAGAGACCCAGTACTTC.